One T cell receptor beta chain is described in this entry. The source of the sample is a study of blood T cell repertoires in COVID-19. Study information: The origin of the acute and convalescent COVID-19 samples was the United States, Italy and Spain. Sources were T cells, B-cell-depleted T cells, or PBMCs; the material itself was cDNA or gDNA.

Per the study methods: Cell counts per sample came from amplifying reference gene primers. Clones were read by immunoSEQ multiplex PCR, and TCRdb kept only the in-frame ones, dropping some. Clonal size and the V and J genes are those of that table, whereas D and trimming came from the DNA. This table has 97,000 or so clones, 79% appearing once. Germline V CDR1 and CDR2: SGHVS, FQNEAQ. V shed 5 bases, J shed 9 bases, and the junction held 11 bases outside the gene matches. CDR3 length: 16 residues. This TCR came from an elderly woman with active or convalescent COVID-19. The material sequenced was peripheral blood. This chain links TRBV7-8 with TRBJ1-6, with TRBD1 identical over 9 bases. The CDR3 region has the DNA TGTGCCAGCAGCGGGGGAGGACAGGGGAGCTTTTCACCCCTCCACTTT. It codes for CASSGGGQGSFSPLHF.